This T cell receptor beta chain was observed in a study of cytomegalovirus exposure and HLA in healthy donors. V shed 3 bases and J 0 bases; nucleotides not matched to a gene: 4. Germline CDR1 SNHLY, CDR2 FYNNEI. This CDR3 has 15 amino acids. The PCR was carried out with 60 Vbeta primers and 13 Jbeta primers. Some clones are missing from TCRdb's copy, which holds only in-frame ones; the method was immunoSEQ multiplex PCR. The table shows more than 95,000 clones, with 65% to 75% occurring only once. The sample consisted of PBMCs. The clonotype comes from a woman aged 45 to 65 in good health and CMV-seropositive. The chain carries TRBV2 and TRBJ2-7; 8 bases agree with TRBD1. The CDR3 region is CASSERDRSSYEQYF. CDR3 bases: TGTGCCAGCAGTGAGCGGGACAGGAGCTCCTACGAGCAGTACTTC.